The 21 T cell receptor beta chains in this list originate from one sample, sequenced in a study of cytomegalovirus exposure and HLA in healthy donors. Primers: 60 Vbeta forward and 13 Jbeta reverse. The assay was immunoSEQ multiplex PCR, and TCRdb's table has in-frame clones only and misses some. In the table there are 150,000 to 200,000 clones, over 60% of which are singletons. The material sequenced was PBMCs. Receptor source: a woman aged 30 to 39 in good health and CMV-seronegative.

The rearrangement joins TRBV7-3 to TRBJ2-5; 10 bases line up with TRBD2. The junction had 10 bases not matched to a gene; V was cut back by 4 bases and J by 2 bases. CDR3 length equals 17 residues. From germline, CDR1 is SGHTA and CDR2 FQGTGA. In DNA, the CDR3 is TGTGCCAGCAGCTCCGGGCTAGCGGGGGCGACACAAGAGACCCAGTACTTC. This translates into CASSSGLAGATQETQYF.

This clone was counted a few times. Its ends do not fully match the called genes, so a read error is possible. Here the CDR3 reads CASSPLAGYSSYNEQFF. CDR3 sequence (DNA): TGTGCCAGCTCTCCACTAGCGGGATACTCCTCCTACAATGAGCAGTTCTTC. The rearrangement uses TRBV18 and TRBJ2-1, with 10 bases identical to TRBD2. CDR1 and CDR2 from the germline V gene are KGHSH and LQKENI. The CDR3 consists of 17 residues. The full variable domain, completed using reference TRBV18 and TRBJ2-1, is NAGVMQNPRHLVRRRGQEARLRCSPMKGHSHVYWYRQLPEEGLKFMVYLQKENIIDESGMPKERFSAEFPKEGPSILRIQQVVRGDSAAYFCASSPLAGYSSYNEQFFGPGTRLTVL.

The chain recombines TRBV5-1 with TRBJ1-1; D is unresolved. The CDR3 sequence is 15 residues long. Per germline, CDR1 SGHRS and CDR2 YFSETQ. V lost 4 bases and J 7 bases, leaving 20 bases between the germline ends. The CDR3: CASSVTLGQVGEAFF. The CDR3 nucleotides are TGCGCCAGCAGCGTTACTCTGGGCCAGGTGGGTGAAGCTTTCTTT.

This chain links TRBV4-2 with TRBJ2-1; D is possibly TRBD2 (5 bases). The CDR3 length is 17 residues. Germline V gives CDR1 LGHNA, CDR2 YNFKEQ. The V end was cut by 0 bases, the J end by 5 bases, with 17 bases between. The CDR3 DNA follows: TGTGCCAGCAGCCAAGATCGGGGTAGCCTAACCGACAATGAGCAGTTCTTC. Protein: CASSQDRGSLTDNEQFF.

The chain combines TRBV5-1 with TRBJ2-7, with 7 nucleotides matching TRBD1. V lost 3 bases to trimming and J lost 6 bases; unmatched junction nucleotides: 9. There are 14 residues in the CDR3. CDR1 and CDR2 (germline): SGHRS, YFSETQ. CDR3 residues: CASSSDGTVGEQYF. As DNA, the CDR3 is TGCGCCAGCAGCTCAGATGGGACAGTCGGCGAGCAGTACTTC.

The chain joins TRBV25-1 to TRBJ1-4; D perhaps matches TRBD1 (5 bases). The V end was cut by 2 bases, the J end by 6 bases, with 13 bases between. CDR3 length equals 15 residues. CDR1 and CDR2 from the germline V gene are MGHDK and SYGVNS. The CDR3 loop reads CASSEHRSLYEKLFF. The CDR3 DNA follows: TGTGCCAGCAGTGAACACAGGAGTTTGTATGAAAAACTGTTTTTT. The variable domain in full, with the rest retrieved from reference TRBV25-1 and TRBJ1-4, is EADIYQTPRYLVIGTGKKITLECSQTMGHDKMYWYQQDPGMELHLIHYSYGVNSTEKGDLSSESTVSRIRTEHFPLTLESARPSHTSQYLCASSEHRSLYEKLFFGSGTQLSVL.

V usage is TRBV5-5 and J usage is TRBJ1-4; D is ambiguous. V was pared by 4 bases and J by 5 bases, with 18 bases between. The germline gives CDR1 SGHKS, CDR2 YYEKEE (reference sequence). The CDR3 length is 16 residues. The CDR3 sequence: CASSTIDEIPNEKLFF. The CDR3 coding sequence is TGTGCCAGCAGCACCATTGATGAGATACCAAATGAAAAACTGTTTTTT.

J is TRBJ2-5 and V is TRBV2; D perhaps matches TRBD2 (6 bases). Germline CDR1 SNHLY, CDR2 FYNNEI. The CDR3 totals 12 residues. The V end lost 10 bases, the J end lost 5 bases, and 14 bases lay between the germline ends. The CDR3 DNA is TGTGCCATGGGGGACTTCCGGGAGACCCAGTACTTC. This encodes CAMGDFRETQYF.

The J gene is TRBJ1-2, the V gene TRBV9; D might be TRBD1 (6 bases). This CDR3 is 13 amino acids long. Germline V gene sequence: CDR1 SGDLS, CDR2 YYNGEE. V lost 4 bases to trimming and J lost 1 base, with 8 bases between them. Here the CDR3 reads CASSPDSNYGYTF. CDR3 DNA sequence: TGTGCCAGCAGCCCGGACAGTAACTATGGCTACACCTTC. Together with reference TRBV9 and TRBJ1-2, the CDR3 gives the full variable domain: DSGVTQTPKHLITATGQRVTLRCSPRSGDLSVYWYQQSLDQGLQFLIQYYNGEERAKGNILERFSAQQFPDLHSELNLSSLELGDSALYFCASSPDSNYGYTFGSGTRLTVV.

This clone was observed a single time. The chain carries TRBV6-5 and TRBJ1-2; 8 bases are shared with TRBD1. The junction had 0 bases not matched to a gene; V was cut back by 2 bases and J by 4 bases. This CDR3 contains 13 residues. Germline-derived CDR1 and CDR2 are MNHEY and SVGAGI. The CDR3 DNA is TGTGCCAGCAGTTACGACAGGGGCTATGGCTACACCTTC. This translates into CASSYDRGYGYTF.

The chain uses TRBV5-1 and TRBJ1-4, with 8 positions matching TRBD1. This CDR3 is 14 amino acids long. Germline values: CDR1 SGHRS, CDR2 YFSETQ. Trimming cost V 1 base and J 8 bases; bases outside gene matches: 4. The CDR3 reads CASSLRDRREKLFF. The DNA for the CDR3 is TGCGCCAGCAGCTTGAGGGACAGGCGGGAAAAACTGTTTTTT. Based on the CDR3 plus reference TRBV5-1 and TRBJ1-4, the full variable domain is KAGVTQTPRYLIKTRGQQVTLSCSPISGHRSVSWYQQTPGQGLQFLFEYFSETQRNKGNFPGRFSGRQFSNSRSEMNVSTLELGDSALYLCASSLRDRREKLFFGSGTQLSVL.

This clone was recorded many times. The CDR3 coding sequence is TGTGCCAGCAGCCAAGATCCCTCCCATTACTTCAATCAGCCCCAGCATTTT. It encodes CASSQDPSHYFNQPQHF. The rearrangement uses TRBV4-2 and TRBJ1-5, with D uncertain. Trimming removed 0 bases at V and 3 bases at J, with 15 bases between. Germline V gene lookup returns CDR1 LGHNA and CDR2 YNFKEQ. This CDR3 comprises 17 residues.

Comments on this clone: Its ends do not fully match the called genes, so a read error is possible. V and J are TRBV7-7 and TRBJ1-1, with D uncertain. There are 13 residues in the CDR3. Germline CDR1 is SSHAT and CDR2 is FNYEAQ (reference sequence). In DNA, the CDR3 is TGTGCTAGCAGCTTGTGGGAGTCCACTGAAGCTTTCTTT. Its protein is CASSLWESTEAFF.

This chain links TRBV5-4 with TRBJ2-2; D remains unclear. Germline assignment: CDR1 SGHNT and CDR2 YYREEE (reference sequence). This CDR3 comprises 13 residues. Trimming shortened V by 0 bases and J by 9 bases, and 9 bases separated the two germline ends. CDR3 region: CASSLDENRELFF. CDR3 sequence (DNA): TGTGCCAGCAGCTTGGACGAGAACCGGGAGCTGTTTTTT.

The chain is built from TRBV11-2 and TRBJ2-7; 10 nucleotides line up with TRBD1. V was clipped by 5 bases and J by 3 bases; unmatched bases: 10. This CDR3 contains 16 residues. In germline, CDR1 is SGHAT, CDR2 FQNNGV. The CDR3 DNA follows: TGTGCCAGCAGCCCGAGACCGACAGGGGGCGGCTACGAGCAGTACTTC. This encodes CASSPRPTGGGYEQYF. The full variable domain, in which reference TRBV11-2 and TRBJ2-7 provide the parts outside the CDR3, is EAGVAQSPRYKIIEKRQSVAFWCNPISGHATLYWYQQILGQGPKLLIQFQNNGVVDDSQLPKDRFSAERLKGVDSTLKIQPAKLEDSAVYLCASSPRPTGGGYEQYFGPGTRLTVT.

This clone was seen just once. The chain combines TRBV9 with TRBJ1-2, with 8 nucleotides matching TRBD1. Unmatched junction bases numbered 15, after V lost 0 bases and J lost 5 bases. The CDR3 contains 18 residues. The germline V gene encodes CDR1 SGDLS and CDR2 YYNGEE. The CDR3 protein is CASSVDSTGTGKTYGYTF. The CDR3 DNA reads TGTGCCAGCAGCGTAGACTCGACCGGGACAGGAAAGACATATGGCTACACCTTC. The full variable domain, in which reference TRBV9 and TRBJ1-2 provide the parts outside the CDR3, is DSGVTQTPKHLITATGQRVTLRCSPRSGDLSVYWYQQSLDQGLQFLIQYYNGEERAKGNILERFSAQQFPDLHSELNLSSLELGDSALYFCASSVDSTGTGKTYGYTFGSGTRLTVV.

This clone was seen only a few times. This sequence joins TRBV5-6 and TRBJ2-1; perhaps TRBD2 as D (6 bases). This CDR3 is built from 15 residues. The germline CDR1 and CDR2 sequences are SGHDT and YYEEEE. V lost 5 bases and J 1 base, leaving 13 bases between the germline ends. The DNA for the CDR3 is TGTGCCAGCAGTCGAGCCGGACTATCCTACAATGAGCAGTTCTTC. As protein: CASSRAGLSYNEQFF.

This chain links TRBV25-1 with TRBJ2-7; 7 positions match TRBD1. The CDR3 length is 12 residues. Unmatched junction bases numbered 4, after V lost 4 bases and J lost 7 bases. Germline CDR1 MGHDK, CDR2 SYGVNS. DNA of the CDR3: TGTGCCAGCAGTGTAGGGGGCCTTGAGCAGTACTTC. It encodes CASSVGGLEQYF.

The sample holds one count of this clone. Here the CDR3 reads CASSSRTGNTRNQPQHF. The CDR3 nucleotides are TGTGCCAGCAGCTCCCGGACAGGGAACACCCGCAATCAGCCCCAGCATTTT. The chain is built from TRBV5-6 and TRBJ1-5; TRBD1 agrees at 8 bases. CDR1 and CDR2 from the germline V gene are SGHDT and YYEEEE. Germline trimming cut 3 bases from V and 2 bases from J; bases unmatched to any gene: 10. The CDR3 contains 17 residues.

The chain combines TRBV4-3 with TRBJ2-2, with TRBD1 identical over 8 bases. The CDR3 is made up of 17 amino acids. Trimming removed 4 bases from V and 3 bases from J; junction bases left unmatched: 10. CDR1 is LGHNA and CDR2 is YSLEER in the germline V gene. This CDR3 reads CASSPTTGGLDTGELFF. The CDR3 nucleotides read TGCGCCAGCAGCCCTACAACAGGGGGTCTGGACACCGGGGAGCTGTTTTTT.

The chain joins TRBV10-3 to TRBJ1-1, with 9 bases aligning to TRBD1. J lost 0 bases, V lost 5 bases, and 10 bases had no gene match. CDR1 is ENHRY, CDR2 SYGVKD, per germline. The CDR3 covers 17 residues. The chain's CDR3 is CAISPGQGRLLNTEAFF. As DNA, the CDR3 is TGTGCCATCAGTCCCGGACAGGGGAGGCTTCTGAACACTGAAGCTTTCTTT.